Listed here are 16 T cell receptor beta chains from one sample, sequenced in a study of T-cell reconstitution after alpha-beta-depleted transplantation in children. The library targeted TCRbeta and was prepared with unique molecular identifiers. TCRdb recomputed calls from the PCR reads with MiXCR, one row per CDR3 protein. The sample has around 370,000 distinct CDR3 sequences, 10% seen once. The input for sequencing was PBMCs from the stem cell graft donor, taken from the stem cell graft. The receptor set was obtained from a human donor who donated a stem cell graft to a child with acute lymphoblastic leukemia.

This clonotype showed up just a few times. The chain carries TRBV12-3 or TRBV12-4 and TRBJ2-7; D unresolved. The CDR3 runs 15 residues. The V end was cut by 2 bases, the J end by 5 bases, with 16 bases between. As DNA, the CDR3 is TGTGCCAGCAGTTTAAATCCTCGCGCTTCGGACGAGCAGTACTTC. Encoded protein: CASSLNPRASDEQYF.

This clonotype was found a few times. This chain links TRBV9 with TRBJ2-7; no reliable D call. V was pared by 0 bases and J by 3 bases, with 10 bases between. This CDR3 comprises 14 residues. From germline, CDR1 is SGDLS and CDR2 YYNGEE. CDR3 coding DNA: TGTGCCAGCAGCGTAGATCAGGCGTTCTACGAGCAGTACTTC. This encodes CASSVDQAFYEQYF.

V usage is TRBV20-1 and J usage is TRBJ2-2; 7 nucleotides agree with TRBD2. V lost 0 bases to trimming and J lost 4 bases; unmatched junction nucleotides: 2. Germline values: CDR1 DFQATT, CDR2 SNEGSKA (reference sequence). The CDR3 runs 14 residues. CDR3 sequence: CSAREGGSTGELFF. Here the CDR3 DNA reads TGCAGTGCTAGAGAGGGAGGGAGCACCGGGGAGCTGTTTTTT.

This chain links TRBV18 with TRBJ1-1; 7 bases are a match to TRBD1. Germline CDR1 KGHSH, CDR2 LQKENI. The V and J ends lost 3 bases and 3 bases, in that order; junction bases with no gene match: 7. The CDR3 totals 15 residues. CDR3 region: CASSPLQGRDTEAFF. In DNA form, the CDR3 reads TGTGCCAGCTCACCGTTACAGGGGAGGGACACTGAAGCTTTCTTT.

CDR3 in amino acids: CASRRTSYGYTF. CDR3 in DNA: TGTGCCAGCAGGCGGACCTCCTATGGCTACACCTTC. The rearrangement uses TRBV6-5 and TRBJ1-2; D call uncertain. From germline, CDR1 is MNHEY and CDR2 SVGAGI. CDR3 size: 12 residues. The V gene lost 6 bases and the J gene lost 4 bases, with 9 bases spanning the gap.

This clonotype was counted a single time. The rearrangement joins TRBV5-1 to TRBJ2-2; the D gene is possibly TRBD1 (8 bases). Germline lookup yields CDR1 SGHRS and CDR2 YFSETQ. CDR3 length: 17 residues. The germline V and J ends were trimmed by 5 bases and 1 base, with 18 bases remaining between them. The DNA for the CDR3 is TGCGCCAGCAGGCCCCCCACAGGGGGGGAGAACACCGGGGAGCTGTTTTTT. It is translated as CASRPPTGGENTGELFF.

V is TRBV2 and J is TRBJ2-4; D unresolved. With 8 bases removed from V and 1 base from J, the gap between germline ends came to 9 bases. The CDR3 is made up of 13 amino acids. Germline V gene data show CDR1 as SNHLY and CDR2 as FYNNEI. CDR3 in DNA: TGTGCCAGCGCCGTCATGGCCAAAAACATTCAGTACTTC. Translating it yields CASAVMAKNIQYF.

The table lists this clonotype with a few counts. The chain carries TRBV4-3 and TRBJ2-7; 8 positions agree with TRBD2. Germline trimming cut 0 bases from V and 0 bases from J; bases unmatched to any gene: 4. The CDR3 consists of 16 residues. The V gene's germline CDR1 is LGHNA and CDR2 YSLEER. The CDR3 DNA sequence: TGCGCCAGCAGCCAAGATCGGAGCGGGAGCTCCTACGAGCAGTACTTC. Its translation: CASSQDRSGSSYEQYF.

As DNA, the CDR3 is TGCGCCAGCAGCCAAGATACAGGGTTGAATGAAAAACTGTTTTTT. It specifies CASSQDTGLNEKLFF. The chain uses TRBV4-3 and TRBJ1-4, with a weak D call TRBD1 (6 bases). Trimming pared 0 bases from V and 5 bases from J, leaving 10 bases between. The CDR3 has 15 amino acids. Germline lookup yields CDR1 LGHNA and CDR2 YSLEER.

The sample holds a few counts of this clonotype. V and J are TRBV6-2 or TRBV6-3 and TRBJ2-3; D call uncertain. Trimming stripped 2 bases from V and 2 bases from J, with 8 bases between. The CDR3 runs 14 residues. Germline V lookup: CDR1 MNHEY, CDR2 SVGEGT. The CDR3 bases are TGTGCCAGCAGTTACGTGCGAGCCACAGATACGCAGTATTTT. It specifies CASSYVRATDTQYF.

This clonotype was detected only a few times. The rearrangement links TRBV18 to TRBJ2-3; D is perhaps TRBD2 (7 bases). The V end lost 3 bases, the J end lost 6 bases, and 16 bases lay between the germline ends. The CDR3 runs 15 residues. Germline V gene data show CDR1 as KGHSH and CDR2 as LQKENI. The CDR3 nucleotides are TGTGCCAGCTCACCGGGGGGGGCGTCCCTGGATACGCAGTATTTT. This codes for CASSPGGASLDTQYF.

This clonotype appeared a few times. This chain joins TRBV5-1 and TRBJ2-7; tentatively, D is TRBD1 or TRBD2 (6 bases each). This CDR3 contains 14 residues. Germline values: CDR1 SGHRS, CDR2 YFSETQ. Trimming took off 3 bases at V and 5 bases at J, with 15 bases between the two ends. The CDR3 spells CASSSGTRGDEQYF. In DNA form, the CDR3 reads TGCGCCAGCAGCTCCGGGACGAGGGGGGACGAGCAGTACTTC.

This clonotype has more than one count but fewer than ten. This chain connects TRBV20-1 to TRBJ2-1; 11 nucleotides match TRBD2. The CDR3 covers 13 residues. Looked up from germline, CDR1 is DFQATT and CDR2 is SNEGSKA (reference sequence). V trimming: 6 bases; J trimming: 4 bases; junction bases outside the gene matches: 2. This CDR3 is CSAGTSGYNEQFF. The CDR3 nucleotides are TGCAGTGCCGGGACTAGCGGTTACAATGAGCAGTTCTTC.

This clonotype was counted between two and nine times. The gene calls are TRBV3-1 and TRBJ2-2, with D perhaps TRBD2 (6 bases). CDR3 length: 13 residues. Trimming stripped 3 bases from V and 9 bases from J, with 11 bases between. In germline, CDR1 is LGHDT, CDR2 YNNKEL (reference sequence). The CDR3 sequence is CASSHGRGWELFF. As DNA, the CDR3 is TGTGCCAGCAGCCATGGCCGGGGGTGGGAGCTGTTTTTT.

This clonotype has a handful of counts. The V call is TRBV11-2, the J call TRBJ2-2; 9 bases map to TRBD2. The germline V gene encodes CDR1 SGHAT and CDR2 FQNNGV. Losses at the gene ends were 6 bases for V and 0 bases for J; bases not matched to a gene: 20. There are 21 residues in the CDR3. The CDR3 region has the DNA TGTGCCAGCAGTCATCCCAAAGGGCTAGCGGGGTCCCTTGCGAACACCGGGGAGCTGTTTTTT. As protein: CASSHPKGLAGSLANTGELFF.

CDR3 region: CASRRTSGGNEQFF. The CDR3 region has the DNA TGTGCCAGCAGACGGACTAGCGGGGGGAATGAGCAGTTCTTC. The V call is TRBV12-3 or TRBV12-4, the J call TRBJ2-1, with 14 nucleotides matching TRBD2. This CDR3 is 14 amino acids long. V trimming: 6 bases; J trimming: 7 bases; junction bases outside the gene matches: 2.